The next 10 T cell receptor beta chains were all read from a single sample in a study of blood T cell repertoires in COVID-19. Clones were read by immunoSEQ multiplex PCR, and TCRdb kept only the in-frame ones, dropping some. The sample records approximately 27,000 clones, 88% being singletons. Sequencing was done on a sample of peripheral blood. These receptors all come from a man in his 70s with acute or convalescent COVID-19.

The J gene is TRBJ1-3, the V gene TRBV6-6, with D maybe TRBD1 (6 bases). The CDR3 spans 15 residues. CDR1 is MNHNY and CDR2 is SVGAGI in the germline V gene (reference sequence). Trimming cost V 10 bases and J 0 bases, with 16 bases left between them. CDR3 sequence: CATIPTGPSGNTIYF. In DNA, the CDR3 is TGTGCCACCATCCCGACAGGACCCTCTGGAAACACCATATATTTT.

J is TRBJ2-6 and V is TRBV18; no clear D. The V gene lost 6 bases and the J gene lost 5 bases, with 14 bases spanning the gap. The CDR3 is 15 amino acids. CDR1 and CDR2 from the germline V gene are KGHSH and LQKENI. The CDR3: CASSLSRSRANVLTF. The CDR3, as DNA: TGTGCCAGCTCCCTTTCCCGGTCTAGGGCCAACGTCCTGACTTTC.

This clone was detected a few times. In DNA form, the CDR3 reads TGTGCCAGCAGCCAAGTCGACAGGGGCGCCGGGGAGCTGTTTTTT. Its protein product is CASSQVDRGAGELFF. This chain joins TRBV3-1 (or the pseudogene TRBV3-2) and TRBJ2-2; 8 positions match TRBD1. This CDR3 comprises 15 residues. J lost 6 bases, V lost 1 base, and 4 bases had no gene match. Germline values: CDR1 LGHDT, CDR2 YNNKEL (reference sequence).

The count of this clone is one. The chain is built from TRBV4-1 and TRBJ1-2; no firm D call. Per the germline V gene, CDR1 is MGHRA and CDR2 is YSYEKL. This CDR3 is 15 amino acids long. The V end was cut by 0 bases, the J end by 2 bases, with 10 bases between. The CDR3 sequence: CASSQEATINYGYTF. The CDR3 nucleotides are TGCGCCAGCAGCCAAGAAGCCACGATAAACTATGGCTACACCTTC.

V gene TRBV12-3 or TRBV12-4 combines with J gene TRBJ1-1; D gene uncertain. V lost 4 bases and J lost 0, with 6 bases in between. The CDR3 has 13 amino acids. CDR3 sequence (DNA): TGTGCCAGCAGTTCTAGCATGAACACTGAAGCTTTCTTT. Its translation is CASSSSMNTEAFF.

The rearrangement links TRBV5-1 to TRBJ2-7; a weak D match, TRBD1 (6 bases). This CDR3 has 13 residues. V lost 2 bases and J 1 base, leaving 7 bases between the germline ends. Looked up from germline, CDR1 is SGHRS and CDR2 is YFSETQ. The CDR3 protein is CASSLQGSYEQYF. The CDR3 DNA sequence: TGCGCCAGCAGCTTACAGGGTTCCTACGAGCAGTACTTC.

The J gene is TRBJ2-2, the V gene TRBV4-3; a weak D match, TRBD2 (6 bases). Germline V gives CDR1 LGHNA, CDR2 YSLEER. This CDR3 comprises 16 residues. Between the trimmed V and J ends, which lost 0 bases and 3 bases, there was a span of 11 bases. The CDR3 here is CASSQETGAYTGELFF. CDR3 DNA: TGCGCCAGCAGCCAAGAGACGGGAGCGTACACCGGGGAGCTGTTTTTT.

The chain joins TRBV18 to TRBJ2-2; the match to TRBD1 covers 9 bases. Germline V CDR1 and CDR2: KGHSH, LQKENI. CDR3 length equals 16 residues. With V trimmed by 3 bases and J by 1 base, 3 bases remained unmatched. Here the CDR3 DNA reads TGTGCCAGCTCACCCCAGGGACAGGGGAACACCGGGGAGCTGTTTTTT. Translation: CASSPQGQGNTGELFF. Full variable domain (remainder filled in from reference TRBV18 and TRBJ2-2): NAGVMQNPRHLVRRRGQEARLRCSPMKGHSHVYWYRQLPEEGLKFMVYLQKENIIDESGMPKERFSAEFPKEGPSILRIQQVVRGDSAAYFCASSPQGQGNTGELFFGEGSRLTVL.

The chain recombines TRBV7-3 with TRBJ2-3; weak D call: TRBD1 (6 bases). The CDR3 length is 17 residues. Looked up from germline, CDR1 is SGHTA and CDR2 is FQGTGA. Deletions cut 2 bases from V and 2 bases from J, with 17 bases between. CDR3: CASSLGFRQGITDTQYF. The CDR3 DNA reads TGTGCCAGCAGCTTAGGATTTAGGCAGGGGATCACAGATACGCAGTATTTT. Variable domain in full (rest from reference TRBV7-3 and TRBJ2-3): GAGVSQTPSNKVTEKGKYVELRCDPISGHTALYWYRQSLGQGPEFLIYFQGTGAADDSGLPNDRFFAVRPEGSVSTLKIQRTERGDSAVYLCASSLGFRQGITDTQYFGPGTRLTVL.

The chain uses TRBV19 and TRBJ2-5, with TRBD1 identical over 8 bases. CDR1 and CDR2 (germline): LNHDA, SQIVND (reference sequence). Losses at the gene ends were 5 bases for V and 5 bases for J; bases not matched to a gene: 7. CDR3 length: 14 residues. Here the CDR3 reads CASSPGQGLETQYF. The CDR3 region has the DNA TGTGCCAGTAGTCCCGGACAGGGTTTGGAGACCCAGTACTTC.